Shown below are 18 T cell receptor beta chains from a single sample sequenced in a study of tumor and adjacent non-tumor tissue in lung cancer. A modified ARM-PCR protocol with three rounds of nested PCR amplified TCRbeta. From the multiplex PCR reads, TCRdb called clonotypes with MiXCR, one entry per CDR3 protein. In the table there are roughly 150,000 distinct CDR3 sequences, about 71% of which are singletons. The template was RNA from unsorted bulk tissue. Sample: lung tumor tissue. The receptors derive from a man in his 60s with small cell lung cancer.

A note on this clonotype: A read error may produce the germline difference seen at one junction end. V and J are TRBV10-2 and TRBJ2-2; a possible D gene is TRBD1 (6 bases). The CDR3 covers 14 residues. The germline gives CDR1 WSHSY, CDR2 SAAADI. CDR3 region: CASGEKGVTEELFF. DNA of the CDR3: TGCGCCAGCGGTGAGAAGGGGGTGACCGAGGAGCTGTTTTTT.

Ten or more counts support this clonotype. The rearrangement links TRBV20-1 to TRBJ2-1; D tentatively reads TRBD1 or TRBD2 (5 bases each). The CDR3 is 14 amino acids. V lost 3 bases to trimming and J lost 10 bases, with 19 bases between them. Germline V lookup: CDR1 DFQATT, CDR2 SNEGSKA (reference sequence). CDR3 DNA sequence: TGCAGTGCTAGCCCTGGGACGGGCGGGTTCGAGCAGTTCTTC. Translation: CSASPGTGGFEQFF.

This clonotype was found many times. V gene TRBV28 combines with J gene TRBJ1-2, with D maybe TRBD1 (6 bases). Trimming stripped 5 bases from V and 8 bases from J, with 12 bases between. CDR1 and CDR2 from the germline V gene are MDHEN and SYDVKM. This CDR3 region has 12 residues. The CDR3 DNA reads as TGTGCCAGCAGTATGACAGGTTACGGCTACACCTTC. Its translation is CASSMTGYGYTF.

CDR3 region: CASAPAEDADTQYF. The CDR3 nucleotides read TGTGCCAGCGCTCCAGCGGAAGATGCAGATACGCAGTATTTT. The chain recombines TRBV12-3 or TRBV12-4 with TRBJ2-3; possibly TRBD2 for D (5 bases). This CDR3 region has 14 residues. V was shortened by 8 bases and J by 4 bases, with 16 bases between the two germline ends.

This clonotype occurred a few times. The gene calls are TRBV5-5 and TRBJ2-5; D might be TRBD2 (5 bases). There are 14 residues in the CDR3. The V gene lost 3 bases and the J gene lost 2 bases, with 11 bases spanning the gap. From germline, CDR1 is SGHKS and CDR2 YYEKEE (reference sequence). The CDR3 here is CASSSGLWQETQYF. The CDR3 DNA follows: TGTGCCAGCAGCTCTGGACTGTGGCAAGAGACCCAGTACTTC.

This clonotype appeared a few times. The rearrangement uses TRBV19 and TRBJ2-5, with D tentatively TRBD1 (7 bases). This CDR3 is built from 14 residues. Germline V gene sequence: CDR1 LNHDA, CDR2 SQIVND (reference sequence). V lost 5 bases and J 4 bases, leaving 14 bases between the germline ends. The CDR3 DNA reads TGTGCCAGTAGTCGTGCAGGGGGAGGAGAGACCCAGTACTTC. This encodes CASSRAGGGETQYF.

To note about this clonotype: The conserved final phenylalanine or tryptophan is absent from the CDR3, which likely points to a read error. The genes are TRBV12-3 or TRBV12-4 and TRBJ2-2, with no clear D. V shed 5 bases and J shed 0 bases, with 4 bases lying between them. This CDR3 has 13 residues. CDR3 DNA: TGTGCCAGCAGTCACTCGAACACCGGGGAGCTGTTTCTT. It translates to CASSHSNTGELFL.

This clonotype has just one count. The V gene is TRBV12-3 or TRBV12-4, the J gene TRBJ2-7; D is unclear. Deletions cut 3 bases from V and 2 bases from J, with 5 bases between. The CDR3 has 12 residues. The CDR3 DNA reads TGTGCCAGCAGTTTGATGACCTACGAGCAGTACTTC. Protein: CASSLMTYEQYF.

As to this clonotype: At one of its ends the junction is not consistent with the germline gene, which may arise from a read error. The V call is TRBV11-3, the J call TRBJ2-1; 7 bases map to TRBD2. The CDR3 is 18 residues long. Germline lookup yields CDR1 SGHNT and CDR2 YENEEA. The chain's CDR3 is CASSLGYLSGPPYYEQFF. Written as DNA, the CDR3 is TGTGCCAGCAGTTTAGGGTACCTTAGCGGGCCTCCCTACTATGAGCAGTTCTTC. Looking up the rest from reference TRBV11-3 and TRBJ2-1 gives the full variable domain: EAGVVQSPRYKIIEKKQPVAFWCNPISGHNTLYWYLQNLGQGPELLIRYENEEAVDDSQLPKDRFSAERLKGVDSTLKIQPAELGDSAVYLCASSLGYLSGPPYYEQFFGPGTRLTVL.

Notes on this clonotype: Mismatch with germline at one junction end may stem from a read error. This chain uses TRBV11-1 with TRBJ2-1; D might be TRBD1 (7 bases). This CDR3 spans 22 amino acids. CDR1 and CDR2 from the germline V gene are SGHAT and FQDESV (reference sequence). CDR3 bases: TGTGCCATCAGCTACCGGCGGCGAAACACAGGGGACTTAGGGTCATCTTTCAATGAGCAGTTCTTC. Translating it yields CAISYRRRNTGDLGSSFNEQFF.

This clonotype was picked up a small number of times. The chain recombines TRBV6-2 or TRBV6-3 with TRBJ2-7; TRBD2 agrees at 11 bases. Germline lookup yields CDR1 MNHEY and CDR2 SVGEGT. This CDR3 is built from 15 residues. After removal of 5 bases from V and 4 bases from J, the junction contained 7 bases not matched to a gene. CDR3 residues: CASSTRLAGRYEQYF. For the CDR3, the DNA is TGTGCCAGCAGTACTCGACTAGCGGGAAGGTACGAGCAGTACTTC.

This clonotype was seen repeatedly, ten times or more. The rearrangement joins TRBV6-5 to TRBJ2-7; D gene unclear. The CDR3 length is 14 residues. Trimming shortened V by 6 bases and J by 1 base, and 13 bases separated the two germline ends. Germline V gene sequence: CDR1 MNHEY, CDR2 SVGAGI. The CDR3 bases are TGTGCCAGCAGCAAGCAACGGCGGTCCTACGAGCAGTACTTC. Amino acids: CASSKQRRSYEQYF.

This clonotype was observed a single time. This is likely a read error, given that the CDR3 carries no conserved phenylalanine or tryptophan at its end. V usage is TRBV11-2 and J usage is TRBJ1-4; D uncertain. V lost 2 bases and J lost 9, with 4 bases in between. This CDR3 region has 11 residues. Per germline, CDR1 SGHAT and CDR2 FQNNGV. The CDR3 protein is CASSLNKKLFS. The CDR3 coding sequence is TGTGCCAGCAGCTTAAATAAAAAACTGTTTTCT.

Note on this clonotype: One junction end disagrees with the germline gene, perhaps due to a read error. The V and J genes are TRBV12-3 or TRBV12-4 and TRBJ2-3; no reliable D call. The CDR3 extends over 12 amino acids. This CDR3 is CASILWEDTQYF. The CDR3 DNA sequence: TGTGCCAGCATTTTATGGGAAGATACGCAATATTTT.

This clonotype turned up a few times. The germline gene is not matched at one end of the junction; a read error may be the cause. The genes are TRBV10-3 and TRBJ2-3; D may be TRBD1 or TRBD2 (5 bases each). Germline V gene data show CDR1 as ENHRY and CDR2 as SYGVKD. The CDR3 covers 15 residues. CDR3 DNA: TGTGCCATCAGTGACACTAGATCTGCAACAGGTACGCAGTATTTT. Its protein product is CAISDTRSATGTQYF.

On this clonotype itself: One end of the junction varies from germline; a read error may be responsible. The chain uses TRBV20-1 and TRBJ2-5; weak D call: TRBD1 (6 bases). This CDR3 comprises 12 residues. The germline gives CDR1 DFQATT, CDR2 SNEGSKA (reference sequence). CDR3 amino acids: CGARGYQEAQYF. The DNA of the CDR3 is TGCGGTGCTAGGGGGTACCAAGAGGCCCAGTACTTC.

This sequence joins TRBV6-6 and TRBJ2-1; D is perhaps TRBD2 (5 bases). V was trimmed by 2 bases and J by 3 bases, leaving 8 bases between them. CDR3 length: 14 amino acids. Germline values: CDR1 MNHNY, CDR2 SVGAGI (reference sequence). The chain's CDR3 is CASSYGRVYNEQFF. Here the CDR3 DNA reads TGTGCCAGCAGTTACGGGCGGGTCTACAATGAGCAGTTCTTC.

Turning to this clonotype: A clone one base away is much larger, so this may be a read error. Here the CDR3 reads CASSIVVDTGELFF. DNA of the CDR3: TGCGCCAGCAGCATTGTAGTGGACACCGGGGAGCTGTTTTTT. V and J are TRBV5-1 and TRBJ2-2; D remains unclear. Germline-derived CDR1 and CDR2 are SGHRS and YFSETQ. The V gene lost 4 bases and the J gene lost 3 bases, with 10 bases spanning the gap. The CDR3 runs 14 residues.